These 4 T cell receptor beta chains originate from one sample sequenced in a study of blood T cells in healthy people across ages. A second about 6 to 12 cycle PCR used barcoded and J-beta primers. From the 5' RACE reads, TCRdb called clonotypes with MiXCR, one entry per CDR3 protein. Here the sample spans about a million distinct CDR3 sequences, roughly two fifths being singletons. Material: blood. The receptors were sampled from a man younger than 35 in good health.

This clonotype was counted between two and nine times. The chain is built from TRBV28 and TRBJ2-3; D is unresolved. Deletions cut 6 bases from V and 0 bases from J, with 16 bases between. CDR3 size: 16 residues. CDR1 is MDHEN, CDR2 SYDVKM, per germline. CDR3 loop: CASSLGSSLSTDTQYF. The CDR3 DNA reads TGTGCCAGCAGCCTGGGGTCATCCCTTAGCACAGATACGCAGTATTTT. The full variable domain, in which reference TRBV28 and TRBJ2-3 provide the parts outside the CDR3, is DVKVTQSSRYLVKRTGEKVFLECVQDMDHENMFWYRQDPGLGLRLIYFSYDVKMKEKGDIPEGYSVSREKKERFSLILESASTNQTSMYLCASSLGSSLSTDTQYFGPGTRLTVL.

At least ten counts were recorded for this clonotype. The chain carries TRBV24-1 and TRBJ2-5; tentative D call: TRBD2 (7 bases). Per the germline V gene, CDR1 is KGHDR and CDR2 is SFDVKD. The CDR3 consists of 16 residues. Trimming took 3 bases from V and 3 from J, leaving 16 bases between them. CDR3 region: CATSDPTGGAEETQYF. In DNA form, the CDR3 reads TGTGCCACCAGTGATCCAACTGGGGGGGCGGAAGAGACCCAGTACTTC.

This clonotype was counted at least ten times. The genes are TRBV13 and TRBJ2-7; the D is unclear. This CDR3 has 14 amino acids. Germline V gene data show CDR1 as PRHDT and CDR2 as FYEKMQ (reference sequence). Trimming stripped 5 bases from V and 2 bases from J, with 13 bases between. The CDR3 sequence is CASSPPRQTYEQYF. CDR3 in DNA: TGTGCCAGCAGCCCTCCCAGACAAACCTACGAGCAGTACTTC.

This clonotype was seen just once. The chain has TRBV6-6 and TRBJ1-1; tentative D call: TRBD1 (6 bases). V lost 0 bases, J lost 9 bases, and 14 bases lay in between. The germline V gene has CDR1 MNHNY and CDR2 SVGAGI (reference sequence). This CDR3 comprises 14 residues. CDR3 residues: CASSYSSGGRKAFF. The CDR3 nucleotides are TGTGCCAGCAGTTACTCGAGCGGGGGGCGAAAAGCTTTCTTT.